The 5 T cell receptor beta chains below were found in one sample sequenced in a study of blood T cell repertoires in COVID-19. TCRdb keeps only in-frame clones here, not all; method: immunoSEQ multiplex PCR. The sample includes fewer than 350,000 clones, about 90% of them seen just once. Sequenced sample: peripheral blood. These receptors all come from a woman aged 45 to 65 who had recovered from COVID-19.

The rearrangement uses TRBV29-1 and TRBJ1-5; unclear D gene. CDR1 SQVTM and CDR2 ANQGSEA come from the germline V gene. V lost 1 base to trimming and J lost 2 bases, with 6 bases between them. The CDR3 is 13 amino acids. The DNA of the CDR3 is TGCAGCGTTGAAGGACAAGGCAATCAGCCCCAGCATTTT. Translation: CSVEGQGNQPQHF.

This clone turned up a few times. J is TRBJ2-3 and V is TRBV11-2, with D possibly being TRBD1 (6 bases). Germline CDR1 is SGHAT and CDR2 is FQNNGV. The CDR3 runs 14 residues. V was cut by 5 bases and J by 3 bases, with 12 bases left in between. This chain's CDR3 is CASSITRGTDTQYF. The CDR3 region has the DNA TGTGCCAGCAGCATTACCAGGGGAACAGATACGCAGTATTTT.

A remark on this clone: Other DNA variants within this sample encode the same CDR3. The rearrangement joins TRBV9 to TRBJ1-2; perhaps TRBD1 as D (5 bases). The V gene lost 0 bases and the J gene lost 11 bases, with 11 bases spanning the gap. CDR3 length: 12 residues. The germline gives CDR1 SGDLS, CDR2 YYNGEE. CDR3 sequence: CASSVGQGGYTF. CDR3 sequence (DNA): TGTGCCAGCAGCGTAGGTCAGGGAGGATACACCTTC.

This clone was detected a few times. The rearrangement links TRBV6-5 to TRBJ2-2; no firm D call. This CDR3 has 12 residues. Germline V gene data show CDR1 as MNHEY and CDR2 as SVGAGI. The V end lost 6 bases, the J end lost 5 bases, and 7 bases lay between the germline ends. The CDR3 protein is CASRRSTGELFF. The CDR3 DNA follows: TGTGCCAGCAGACGCAGTACCGGGGAGCTGTTTTTT.

The chain links TRBV24-1 to TRBJ1-5, with 7 nucleotides matching TRBD1. The CDR3 extends over 13 amino acids. Germline lookup yields CDR1 KGHDR and CDR2 SFDVKD. V was clipped by 7 bases and J by 7 bases; unmatched bases: 6. CDR3 amino acids: CATSLTGNQPQHF. CDR3 coding DNA: TGTGCCACCAGCTTGACAGGGAACCAGCCCCAGCATTTT.